This TCR beta chain was captured by sequencing in a study of T-cell memory formation after mild COVID-19 (dated by TCRdb to the early 2020s). For context, the study as a whole: TCR sequence clusters from the two donors were largely donor specific. In a couple of donors, T-cell clones that expanded and contracted after mild COVID-19 were tracked by sequencing TCRalpha and TCRbeta repertoires over time. The cohort comprised two young, previously healthy adult volunteers, one female and one male. What the study reported, not specific to this receptor: Only a couple of mild cases were covered in the study, and larger cohorts including severe cases with pre-infection samples were considered necessary. Whether the second-wave clones peaking on day 37 were SARS-CoV-2 specific was not confirmed. Contracting CD4+ clones appeared mostly in the CM and EM memory subsets, whereas CD8+ clones were enriched in EMRA. From day 15 to 85, contracting clones showed balanced CD4/CD8 phenotypes, whereas a second wave of clones that expanded from day 15 to 37 leaned towards CD4+. The detection of some responding clones in pre-infection memory suggests that pre-existing cross-reactive memory T cells joined the SARS-CoV-2 response.

From the cysteine through the phenylalanine, the CDR3 covers 21 amino acids. The kept DNA is CDR3 alone, 63 bases in frame from the first base. The junction shows trimming of 3 bases on V and 0 bases on J, and the gene matches do not reach 13 bases of it. Based on the germline V gene, the CDR1 and CDR2 sequences are LGHNA and YSLEER. Turning to this clonotype: Its antigen remains unidentified. No base quality information exists; no much larger clone differs at one position.

Ficoll-Paque density gradient centrifugation was the method used to isolate PBMCs. The sample was run on an Illumina NovaSeq 6000. cDNA libraries for TCRalpha and TCRbeta were prepared by 5'RACE using constant-segment primers, with sample barcodes and unique molecular identifiers added. Trizol reagent was used to extract RNA from every sample. Libraries were amplified in two PCR steps, with a second sample barcode and Illumina TruSeq adapters added in the second step. Libraries were sequenced on an Illumina NovaSeq with 2 x 150 bp paired-end reads. From the authors' description of their analysis: Demultiplexing of reads and collapsing into UMI-guided consensus sequences were performed with migec v1.2.7. With mixcr v2.1.11, UMI consensuses were aligned to TRA and TRB V and J templates and assembled into clonotypes. Expanded or contracted clonotypes were those called significant by both edgeR and NoisET, with noise models trained on biological replicates. For edgeR calls, the thresholds were a false discovery rate-adjusted p below 0.01 and a log2 fold-change of 1. As an exploratory analysis of dynamics, PCA with hierarchical clustering was applied to max-normalized trajectories of the 1000 most abundant clonotypes. Separately sequenced CD4+ and CD8+ repertoires were used to assign the CD4 or CD8 phenotype of responding clones. TCRdb reanalyzed the raw reads on its own, using fastp at Q25 for trimming and MiXCR for clone calling, and kept in-frame beta chains. Each CDR3 protein gets just one entry, which takes the most common genes and DNA from the rows behind it. Here the V and J calls rest on TCRdb's processing, not on the authors' analysis. For this sample there are under 300,000 distinct CDR3 sequences; roughly 9.4% appear just once. The biggest ten clones account for roughly 21% of the sample.

Material: PBMCs or a T cell subset sorted from them (not recorded which). Recombination joined TRBV4-3 with TRBJ2-1, with TRBD2 identical over 14 junction bases. This sequence originates from a man between 18 and 29 years old who had mild COVID-19 (a few samples of this study predate the infection). The sample titles of this study are shuffled in the database, so cell type and time point are left out; the donor was told from shared clones. CDR3 sequence: CASSQLAGTSGGRSSYNEQFF. The DNA sequence is TGCGCCAGCAGCCAGCTGGCCGGGACTAGCGGGGGCCGGAGCTCCTACAATGAGCAGTTCTTC.